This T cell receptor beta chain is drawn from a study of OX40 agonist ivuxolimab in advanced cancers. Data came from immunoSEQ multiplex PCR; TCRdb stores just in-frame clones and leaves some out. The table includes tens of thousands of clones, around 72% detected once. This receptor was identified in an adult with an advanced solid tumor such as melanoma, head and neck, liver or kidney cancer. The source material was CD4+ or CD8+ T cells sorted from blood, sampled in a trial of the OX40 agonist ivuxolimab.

CDR3 bases: TGTGCCAGCAGCTTATTACTGGGAGGCACCGGGGAGCTGTTTTTT. This translates into CASSLLLGGTGELFF. The rearrangement links TRBV7-8 to TRBJ2-2, with a weak D call TRBD2 (6 bases). This CDR3 has 15 amino acids. The ends were cut back, 2 bases at V and 4 bases at J, with 11 bases in the middle. The V gene's germline CDR1 is SGHVS and CDR2 FQNEAQ.